This T cell receptor beta chain was documented in a study of CD8 T cells in Susac syndrome. As for the study in general: Patients with Susac syndrome, at blood draw, were therapy-naive, on corticosteroids, or on intravenous immunoglobulin alone.

The sequenced target, TCR beta, came from blood CD8+ and CD4+ T cells. Through negative isolation, CD4+ and CD8+ T cells were obtained, while TEMRA cells were enriched using FACS. Random hexamers served to reverse transcribe roughly 0.5 to 1 ug RNA. The TCR beta CDR3 was amplified by immunoSEQ multiplex PCR across 54 Vbeta, 13 Jbeta. TCRdb re-called the immunoSEQ multiplex PCR reads with MiXCR, one entry per CDR3 protein. The table includes roughly 100,000 distinct CDR3 sequences, 95% to 96% detected once. Germline values: CDR1 SGHAT, CDR2 FQDESV (reference sequence). This CDR3 has 13 amino acids. V gene TRBV11-1 combines with J gene TRBJ1-5, with a possible D match to TRBD1 (5 bases). This TCR was sampled from a human donor with Susac syndrome. Material: CD8+ T cells from PBMCs. The CDR3 loop reads CVPVGGGNQPQHF. As DNA, the CDR3 is TGTGTCCCGGTGGGGGGTGGCAATCAGCCCCAGCATTTT.